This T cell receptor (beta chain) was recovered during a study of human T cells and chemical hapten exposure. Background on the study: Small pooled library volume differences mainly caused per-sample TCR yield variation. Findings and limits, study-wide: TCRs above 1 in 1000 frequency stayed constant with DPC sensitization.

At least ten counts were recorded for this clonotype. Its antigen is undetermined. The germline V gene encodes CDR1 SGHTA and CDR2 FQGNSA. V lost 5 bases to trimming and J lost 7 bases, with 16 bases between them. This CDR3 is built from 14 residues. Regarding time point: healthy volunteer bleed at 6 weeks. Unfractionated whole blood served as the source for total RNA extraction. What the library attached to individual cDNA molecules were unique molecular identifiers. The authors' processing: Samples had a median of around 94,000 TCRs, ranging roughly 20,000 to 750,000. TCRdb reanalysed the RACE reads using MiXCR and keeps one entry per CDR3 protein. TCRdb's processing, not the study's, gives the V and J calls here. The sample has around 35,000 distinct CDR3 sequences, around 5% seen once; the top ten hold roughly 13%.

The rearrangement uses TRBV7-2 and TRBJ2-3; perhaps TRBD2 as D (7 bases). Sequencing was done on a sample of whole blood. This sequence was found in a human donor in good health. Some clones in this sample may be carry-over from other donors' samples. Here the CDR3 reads CASSPRGGGYTQYF. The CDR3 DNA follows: TGTGCCAGCAGCCCCCGGGGAGGGGGTTATACGCAGTATTTT.